The sequence of this T cell receptor (beta chain) was determined in a study of blood T cell dynamics during melanoma immunotherapy. The method was immunoSEQ multiplex PCR; TCRdb's version includes in-frame clones alone and lacks a portion of them. This sample has around 3,800 clones, with roughly 97% found just once. From germline, CDR1 is KGHSH and CDR2 LQKENI. CDR3 length: 13 amino acids. V was pared by 2 bases and J by 7 bases, with 11 bases between. General study results and limits: Clones driving repertoire changes may be melanoma-specific or general immune activation.

With regard to this clone: Its antigen is as yet unknown.

Time point in this sample: pre-treatment baseline. At 12 weeks after first infusion, RECIST 1.1 defined response for most patients. The input for sequencing was effector memory CD8+ T cells from blood, taken from a patient treated with checkpoint blockade. The genes are TRBV18 and TRBJ1-1; D gene uncertain. This clonotype was sampled from a human donor with melanoma. This chain's CDR3 is CASSPTIMLEAFF. The CDR3 bases are TGTGCCAGCTCACCAACTATAATGCTTGAAGCTTTCTTT.